The T cell receptor beta chain under discussion was sequenced for a study of CD4 T cells in relation to SARS-CoV-2 and coronaviruses. Between the trimmed V and J ends, which lost 4 bases and 0 bases, there was a span of 10 bases. CDR1 is MNHEY and CDR2 is SVGEGT in the germline V gene. This CDR3 contains 14 residues. A word on this clone: Its specificity is unknown.

Before the COVID-19 pandemic, during about 2010-2018, CD4+ T cells were taken from unexposed donors. CD4+ T cells were isolated from the cells after around eleven days of culture. As cell numbers allowed, unexposed-donor CD4+ T cells faced SARS-CoV-2 S/N and four cold-coronavirus spikes. Measured with immunoSEQ multiplex PCR; TCRdb has only the in-frame clones, and not every one. This sample yields about 23,000 clones, of which 68% are seen a single time; 15% to 20% belongs to the top ten. J is TRBJ2-7 and V is TRBV6-2 or TRBV6-3; no firm D call. The sample was CD4+ T cells from PBMCs, cultured in vitro. This TCR was sampled from a human donor in good health. The CDR3 nucleotides read TGTGCCAGCAGTTTCGGCGGTACCTCCTACGAGCAGTACTTC. Its protein product is CASSFGGTSYEQYF.